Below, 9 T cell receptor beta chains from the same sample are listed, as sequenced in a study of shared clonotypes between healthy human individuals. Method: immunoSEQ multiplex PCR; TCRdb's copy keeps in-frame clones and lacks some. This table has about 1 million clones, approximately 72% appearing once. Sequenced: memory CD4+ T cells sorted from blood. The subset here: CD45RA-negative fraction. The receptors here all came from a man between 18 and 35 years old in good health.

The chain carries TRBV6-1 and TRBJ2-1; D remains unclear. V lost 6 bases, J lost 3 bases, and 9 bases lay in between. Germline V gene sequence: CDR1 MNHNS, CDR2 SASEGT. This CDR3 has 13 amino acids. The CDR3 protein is CASSTISYNEQFF. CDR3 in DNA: TGTGCCAGCAGCACTATAAGCTACAATGAGCAGTTCTTC.

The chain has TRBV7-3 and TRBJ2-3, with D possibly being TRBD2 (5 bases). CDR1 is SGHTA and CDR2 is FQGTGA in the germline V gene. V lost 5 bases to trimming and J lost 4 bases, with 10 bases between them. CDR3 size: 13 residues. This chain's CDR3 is CASSTRGPDTQYF. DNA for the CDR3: TGTGCCAGCAGCACTAGAGGCCCAGATACGCAGTATTTT.

The CDR3, as DNA: TGTGCCAGCAGCTTAGGTAGCTCTAGCTCCTACGAGCAGTACTTC. This gives the protein CASSLGSSSSYEQYF. The chain employs TRBV7-2 and TRBJ2-7; D is uncertain. V was clipped by 1 base and J by 0 bases, with 10 bases between them. The CDR3 contains 15 residues. From germline, CDR1 is SGHTA and CDR2 FQGNSA.

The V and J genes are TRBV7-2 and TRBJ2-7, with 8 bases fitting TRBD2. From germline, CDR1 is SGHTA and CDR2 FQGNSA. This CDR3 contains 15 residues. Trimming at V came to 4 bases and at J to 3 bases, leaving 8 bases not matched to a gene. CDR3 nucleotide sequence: TGTGCCAGCAGCTCCTCCGGGACTAGAATCTACGAGCAGTACTTC. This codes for CASSSSGTRIYEQYF.

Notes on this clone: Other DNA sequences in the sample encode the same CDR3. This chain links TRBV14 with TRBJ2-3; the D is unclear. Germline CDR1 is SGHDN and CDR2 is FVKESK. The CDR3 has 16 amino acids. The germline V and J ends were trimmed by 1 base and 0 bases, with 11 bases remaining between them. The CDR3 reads CASSQGTVFSTDTQYF. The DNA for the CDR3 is TGTGCCAGCAGCCAAGGGACCGTTTTTAGCACAGATACGCAGTATTTT.

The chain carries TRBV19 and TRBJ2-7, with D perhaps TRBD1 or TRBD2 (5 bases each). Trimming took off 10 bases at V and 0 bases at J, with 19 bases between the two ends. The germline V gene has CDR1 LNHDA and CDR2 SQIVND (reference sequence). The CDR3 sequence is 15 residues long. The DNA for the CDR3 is TGTGCCACCAACTCCGAACGGGGCGGCTCCTACGAGCAGTACTTC. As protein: CATNSERGGSYEQYF.

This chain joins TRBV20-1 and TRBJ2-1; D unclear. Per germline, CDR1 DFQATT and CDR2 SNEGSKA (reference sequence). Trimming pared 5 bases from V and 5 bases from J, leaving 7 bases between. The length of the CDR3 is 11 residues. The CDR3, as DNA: TGCAGTGCTGTACAAGACAATGAGCAGTTCTTC. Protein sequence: CSAVQDNEQFF.

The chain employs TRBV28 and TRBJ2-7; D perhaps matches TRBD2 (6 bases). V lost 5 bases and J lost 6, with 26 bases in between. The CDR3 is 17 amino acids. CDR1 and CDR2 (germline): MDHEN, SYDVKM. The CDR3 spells CASSRPQVGGKTGEQYF. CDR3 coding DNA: TGTGCCAGCAGTCGGCCCCAGGTAGGCGGGAAGACGGGCGAGCAGTACTTC. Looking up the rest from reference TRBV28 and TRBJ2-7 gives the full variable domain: DVKVTQSSRYLVKRTGEKVFLECVQDMDHENMFWYRQDPGLGLRLIYFSYDVKMKEKGDIPEGYSVSREKKERFSLILESASTNQTSMYLCASSRPQVGGKTGEQYFGPGTRLTVT.

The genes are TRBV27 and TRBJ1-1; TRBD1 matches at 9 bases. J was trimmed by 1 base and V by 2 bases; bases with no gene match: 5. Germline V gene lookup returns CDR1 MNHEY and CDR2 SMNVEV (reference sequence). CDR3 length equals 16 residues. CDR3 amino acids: CASSLSGTGRNTEAFF. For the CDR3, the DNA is TGTGCCAGCAGTTTAAGTGGGACAGGGCGGAACACTGAAGCTTTCTTT.